This TCR beta chain comes out of a study of blood T cell repertoires in COVID-19. The wider study: The United States, Italy and Spain were the sources of the acute and convalescent COVID-19 samples.

This clone has a single count. Germline V gene data show CDR1 as SGHDN and CDR2 as FVKESK. J gave up 4 bases and V 0 bases, and 8 bases lay outside the gene matches. CDR3 size: 16 residues. Source study methods: Reference gene primer amplification in the assay estimated nucleated cell counts. Using immunoSEQ multiplex PCR, the repertoire was profiled, and TCRdb retains in-frame clones only, with some absent. V and J calls and clone size are copied from that table; D and trimming were computed from the DNA. This sample has about 68,000 clones, with roughly 89% found just once. Input material: peripheral blood. The V and J genes are TRBV14 and TRBJ1-1, with 7 bases identical to TRBD1. This TCR came from a man aged 50-60 years with active COVID-19. CDR3 DNA sequence: TGTGCCAGCAGCCAAGAGGGCAGGGGGGTTGTCACTGAAGCTTTCTTT. It is translated as CASSQEGRGVVTEAFF.